The rows below give T cell receptor beta chains drawn from one sample of a study of T cells in Graves' hyperthyroidism and ophthalmopathy. One entry per CDR3 protein, called by TCRdb with MiXCR from the multiplex PCR reads. The repertoire holds more than 500,000 distinct CDR3 sequences, with about 45% as singletons. The source material was peripheral blood or thyroid tissue (not recorded which). These receptor sequences come from an adult woman with Graves' disease, either hyperthyroidism or ophthalmopathy (not recorded which). The CDR3 runs from the conserved cysteine through the conserved F or W. The order of the fields is clone size, V gene, J gene, D gene, CDR3 protein, CDR3 DNA. The D gene is left open where the match is weak. Where a row states a size, it is once, few, many or the class of an expanded clone; other rows omit it.

abundance: many
v_gene: TRBV2
j_gene: TRBJ1-4
d_gene: TRBD1
CDR3aa: CASGTATNEKLFF
CDR3nt: TGTGCCAGCGGGACAGCAACTAATGAAAAACTGTTTTTT

abundance: .
v_gene: TRBV25-1
j_gene: TRBJ2-7
d_gene: TRBD1
CDR3aa: CASSRGQGSSYEQHF
CDR3nt: TGTGCCAGCAGCCGAGGACAGGGTAGCTCCTACGAGCAGCACTTC

abundance: many
v_gene: TRBV9
j_gene: TRBJ2-5
d_gene: .
CDR3aa: CASSVVQNGETQYF
CDR3nt: TGTGCCAGCAGCGTAGTACAGAACGGGGAGACCCAGTACTTC

abundance: .
v_gene: TRBV12-5
j_gene: TRBJ2-3
d_gene: .
CDR3aa: CASAINPGDPQYF
CDR3nt: TGTGCTAGTGCTATTAATCCCGGGGATCCGCAGTATTTT

abundance: .
v_gene: TRBV2
j_gene: TRBJ1-5
d_gene: .
CDR3aa: CASGGRKYSNQPQHF
CDR3nt: TGTGCCAGCGGGGGGCGGAAGTATAGCAATCAGCCCCAGCATTTT

abundance: many
v_gene: TRBV10-3
j_gene: TRBJ1-2
d_gene: TRBD1
CDR3aa: CAIRTGTTYGYTF
CDR3nt: TGTGCCATCAGGACAGGGACCACTTATGGCTACACCTTC

abundance: .
v_gene: TRBV24-1
j_gene: TRBJ1-2
d_gene: .
CDR3aa: CATSDSAYYGYTF
CDR3nt: TGTGCCACCAGTGATTCAGCTTACTATGGCTACACCTTC

abundance: .
v_gene: TRBV10-2
j_gene: TRBJ1-5
d_gene: .
CDR3aa: CASSGDGPRQPQHF
CDR3nt: TGCGCCAGCAGTGGGGACGGACCCCGTCAGCCCCAGCATTTT

abundance: many
v_gene: TRBV2
j_gene: TRBJ2-2
d_gene: .
CDR3aa: CASSNTGELFF
CDR3nt: TGTGCCAGCTCGAACACCGGGGAGCTGTTTTTT

abundance: many
v_gene: TRBV20-1
j_gene: TRBJ2-7
d_gene: .
CDR3aa: CSAPGTPGNEQYF
CDR3nt: TGCAGTGCTCCCGGGACCCCGGGCAACGAGCAGTACTTC

abundance: .
v_gene: TRBV5-1
j_gene: TRBJ2-7
d_gene: .
CDR3aa: CASSLGTNSYEQYF
CDR3nt: TGCGCCAGCAGCTTGGGGACGAACTCCTACGAGCAGTACTTC

abundance: many
v_gene: TRBV5-1
j_gene: TRBJ2-5
d_gene: TRBD1
CDR3aa: CASSWDRQETQYF
CDR3nt: TGCGCCAGCAGCTGGGACAGGCAAGAGACCCAGTACTTC

abundance: few
v_gene: TRBV7-9
j_gene: TRBJ1-6
d_gene: .
CDR3aa: CASSLNSGTGSPLHF
CDR3nt: TGTGCCAGCAGCTTAAATTCGGGGACTGGTTCACCCCTCCACTTT

abundance: .
v_gene: TRBV20-1
j_gene: TRBJ2-7
d_gene: .
CDR3aa: CSAHTGLKNF
CDR3nt: TGCAGTGCACATACAGGGCTAAAGAACTTC

abundance: .
v_gene: TRBV20-1
j_gene: TRBJ1-2
d_gene: .
CDR3aa: CSASFRGGNTSGDDGYTF
CDR3nt: TGCAGTGCTAGTTTTAGAGGGGGGAACACTTCCGGGGACGATGGCTACACCTTC

abundance: .
v_gene: TRBV10-3
j_gene: TRBJ2-5
d_gene: TRBD2
CDR3aa: CATSGTSGTVQETQYF
CDR3nt: TGTGCCACGAGTGGTACTAGCGGGACAGTACAAGAGACCCAGTACTTC

abundance: .
v_gene: TRBV28
j_gene: TRBJ1-2
d_gene: .
CDR3aa: CASSFEQFYGYTF
CDR3nt: TGTGCCAGCAGTTTCGAACAGTTCTATGGCTACACCTTC

abundance: few
v_gene: TRBV2
j_gene: TRBJ2-6
d_gene: TRBD1
CDR3aa: CASSPGTEFSGANVLTF
CDR3nt: TGTGCCAGCAGTCCCGGGACAGAGTTCTCTGGGGCCAACGTCCTGACTTTC

abundance: .
v_gene: TRBV5-1
j_gene: TRBJ2-1
d_gene: .
CDR3aa: CASSLSRVYNEQFF
CDR3nt: TGCGCCAGCAGCTTGAGCAGGGTGTACAATGAGCAGTTCTTC

abundance: .
v_gene: TRBV4-3
j_gene: TRBJ2-5
d_gene: TRBD2
CDR3aa: CASSQDLAGVRETQYF
CDR3nt: TGCGCCAGCAGCCAAGATCTAGCGGGAGTCCGGGAGACCCAGTACTTC

abundance: .
v_gene: TRBV7-2
j_gene: TRBJ2-5
d_gene: .
CDR3aa: CASSSSFLEGETQYF
CDR3nt: TGTGCCAGCAGCTCGTCGTTCCTCGAAGGGGAGACCCAGTACTTC

abundance: .
v_gene: TRBV7-3
j_gene: TRBJ1-1
d_gene: .
CDR3aa: CASSFLDRVNTEAFF
CDR3nt: TGTGCCAGCAGCTTTTTGGACAGAGTGAACACTGAAGCTTTCTTT

abundance: .
v_gene: TRBV25-1
j_gene: TRBJ2-7
d_gene: TRBD2
CDR3aa: CASTYSGTSGYEQYF
CDR3nt: TGTGCCAGCACTTATAGCGGGACTAGCGGTTACGAGCAGTACTTC

abundance: many
v_gene: TRBV6-6
j_gene: TRBJ1-5
d_gene: .
CDR3aa: CASSKRQDSNQPQHF
CDR3nt: TGTGCCAGCAGTAAACGACAGGATAGCAATCAGCCCCAGCATTTT

abundance: once
v_gene: TRBV10-3
j_gene: TRBJ2-2
d_gene: .
CDR3aa: CAISEREHGELFF
CDR3nt: TGTGCCATCAGTGAGAGGGAACACGGGGAGCTGTTTTTT

abundance: few
v_gene: TRBV7-7
j_gene: TRBJ1-3
d_gene: TRBD1
CDR3aa: CASSSGQSSGNTIYF
CDR3nt: TGTGCTAGCAGCTCGGGACAGAGCTCTGGAAACACCATATATTTT

abundance: .
v_gene: TRBV7-9
j_gene: TRBJ2-5
d_gene: .
CDR3aa: CASSPLGLTQYF
CDR3nt: TGTGCCAGCAGCCCTCTCGGACTGACCCAGTACTTC

abundance: many
v_gene: TRBV19
j_gene: TRBJ1-6
d_gene: .
CDR3aa: CASRGLTANSPLHF
CDR3nt: TGTGCCAGTAGGGGTCTGACGGCTAATTCACCCCTCCACTTT

abundance: many
v_gene: TRBV9
j_gene: TRBJ1-2
d_gene: .
CDR3aa: CASTPLDRPYGYTF
CDR3nt: TGTGCCAGCACCCCTCTTGACAGACCTTATGGCTACACCTTC